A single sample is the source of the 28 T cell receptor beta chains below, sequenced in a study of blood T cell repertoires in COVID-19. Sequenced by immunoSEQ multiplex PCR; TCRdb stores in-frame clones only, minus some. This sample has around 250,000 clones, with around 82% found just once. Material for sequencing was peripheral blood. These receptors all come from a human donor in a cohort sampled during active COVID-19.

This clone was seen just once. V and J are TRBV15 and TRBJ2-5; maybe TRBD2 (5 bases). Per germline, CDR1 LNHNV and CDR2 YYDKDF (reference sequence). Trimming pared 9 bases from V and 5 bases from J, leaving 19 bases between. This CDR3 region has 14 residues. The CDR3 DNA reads TGTGCCACGAAGAGCGGTGATGGGCGGGAGACCCAGTACTTC. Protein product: CATKSGDGRETQYF. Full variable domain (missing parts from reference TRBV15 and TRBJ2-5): DAMVIQNPRYQVTQFGKPVTLSCSQTLNHNVMYWYQQKSSQAPKLLFHYYDKDFNNEADTPDNFQSRRPNTSFCFLDIRSPGLGDTAMYLCATKSGDGRETQYFGPGTRLLVL.

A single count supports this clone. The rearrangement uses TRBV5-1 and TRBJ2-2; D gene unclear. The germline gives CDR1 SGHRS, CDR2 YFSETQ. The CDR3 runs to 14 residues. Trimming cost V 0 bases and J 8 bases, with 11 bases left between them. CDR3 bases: TGCGCCAGCAGCTTGGCCTCCCTTTTGGGGGAGCTGTTTTTT. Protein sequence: CASSLASLLGELFF.

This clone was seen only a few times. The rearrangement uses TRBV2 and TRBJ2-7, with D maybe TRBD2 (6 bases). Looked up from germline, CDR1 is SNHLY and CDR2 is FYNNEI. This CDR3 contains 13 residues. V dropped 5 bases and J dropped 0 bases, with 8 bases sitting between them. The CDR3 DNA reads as TGTGCCAGCAGTAGCGGGCCCTCCTACGAGCAGTACTTC. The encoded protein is CASSSGPSYEQYF.

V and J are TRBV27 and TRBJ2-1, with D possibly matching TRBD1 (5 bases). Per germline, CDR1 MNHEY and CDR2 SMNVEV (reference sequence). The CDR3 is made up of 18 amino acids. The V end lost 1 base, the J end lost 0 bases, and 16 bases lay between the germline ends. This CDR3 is CASSLLGVRISSYNEQFF. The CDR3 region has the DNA TGTGCCAGCAGTTTATTAGGGGTCAGAATAAGCTCCTACAATGAGCAGTTCTTC.

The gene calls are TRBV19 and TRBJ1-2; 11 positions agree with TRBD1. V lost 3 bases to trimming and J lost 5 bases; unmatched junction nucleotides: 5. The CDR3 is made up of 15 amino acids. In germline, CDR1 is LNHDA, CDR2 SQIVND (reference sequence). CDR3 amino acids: CASSIGQGAGYGYTF. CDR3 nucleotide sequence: TGTGCCAGTAGTATCGGACAGGGGGCAGGGTATGGCTACACCTTC.

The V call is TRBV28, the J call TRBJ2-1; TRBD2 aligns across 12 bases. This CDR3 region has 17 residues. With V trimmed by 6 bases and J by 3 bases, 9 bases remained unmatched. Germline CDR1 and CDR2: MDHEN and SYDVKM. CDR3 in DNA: TGTGCCAGCAGGGCTCGGACTAGCGGGGCTAACTACAATGAGCAGTTCTTC. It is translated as CASRARTSGANYNEQFF.

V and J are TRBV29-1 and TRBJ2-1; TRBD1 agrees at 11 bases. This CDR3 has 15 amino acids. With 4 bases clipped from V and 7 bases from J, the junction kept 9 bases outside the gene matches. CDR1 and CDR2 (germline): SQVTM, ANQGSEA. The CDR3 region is CSVAGTGGHMNEQFF. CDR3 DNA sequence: TGCAGCGTTGCCGGGACAGGGGGACATATGAATGAGCAGTTCTTC.

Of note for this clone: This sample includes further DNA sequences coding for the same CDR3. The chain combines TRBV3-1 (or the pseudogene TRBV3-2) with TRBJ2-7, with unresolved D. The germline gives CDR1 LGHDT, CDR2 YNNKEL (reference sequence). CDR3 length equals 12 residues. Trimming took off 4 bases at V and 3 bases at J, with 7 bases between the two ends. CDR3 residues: CASSLGGYEQYF. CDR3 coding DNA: TGTGCCAGCAGCCTAGGCGGCTACGAGCAGTACTTC.

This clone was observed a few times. The CDR3 here is CASSAYRVPPSGYGYTF. CDR3 DNA: TGTGCCAGCAGCGCGTACAGGGTCCCCCCGTCGGGGTATGGCTACACCTTC. The chain carries TRBV7-8 and TRBJ1-2, with D possibly being TRBD1 (6 bases). The CDR3 sequence is 17 residues long. The V gene lost 5 bases and the J gene lost 5 bases, with 24 bases spanning the gap. Germline loops: CDR1 SGHVS, CDR2 FQNEAQ.

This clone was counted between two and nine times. CDR3 sequence reads: CASSLEPGRDTEAFF. The CDR3 DNA reads as TGCGCCAGCAGCTTGGAACCGGGGAGGGACACTGAAGCTTTCTTT. The genes are TRBV5-1 and TRBJ1-1; D is unresolved. The CDR3 has 15 residues. V gave up 0 bases and J gave up 3 bases, with 12 bases separating them. Germline CDR1 is SGHRS and CDR2 is YFSETQ.

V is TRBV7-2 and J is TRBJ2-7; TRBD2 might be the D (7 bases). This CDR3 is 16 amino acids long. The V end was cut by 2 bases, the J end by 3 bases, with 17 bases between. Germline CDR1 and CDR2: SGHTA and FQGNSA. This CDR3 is CASSLPGGEGVYEQYF. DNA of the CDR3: TGTGCCAGCAGCTTACCGGGGGGCGAGGGGGTCTACGAGCAGTACTTC.

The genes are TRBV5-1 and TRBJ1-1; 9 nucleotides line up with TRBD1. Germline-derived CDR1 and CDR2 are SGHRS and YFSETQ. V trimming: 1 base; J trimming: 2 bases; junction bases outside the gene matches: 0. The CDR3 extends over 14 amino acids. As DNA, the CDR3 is TGCGCCAGCAGCTTGACAGGGGGCAACACTGAAGCTTTCTTT. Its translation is CASSLTGGNTEAFF.

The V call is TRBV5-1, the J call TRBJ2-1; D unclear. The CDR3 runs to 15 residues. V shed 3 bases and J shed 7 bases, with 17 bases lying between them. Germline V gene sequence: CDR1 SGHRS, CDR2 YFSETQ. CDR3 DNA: TGCGCCAGCAGCTCTAGTTTGATCCCCCCGAATGAGCAGTTCTTC. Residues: CASSSSLIPPNEQFF.

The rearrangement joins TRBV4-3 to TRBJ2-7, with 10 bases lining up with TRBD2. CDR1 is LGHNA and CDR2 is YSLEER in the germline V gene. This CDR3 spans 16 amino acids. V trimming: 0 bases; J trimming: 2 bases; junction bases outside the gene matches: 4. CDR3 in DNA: TGCGCCAGCAGCCAAGATACGAGCGGGGGGGCCTACGAGCAGTACTTC. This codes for CASSQDTSGGAYEQYF.

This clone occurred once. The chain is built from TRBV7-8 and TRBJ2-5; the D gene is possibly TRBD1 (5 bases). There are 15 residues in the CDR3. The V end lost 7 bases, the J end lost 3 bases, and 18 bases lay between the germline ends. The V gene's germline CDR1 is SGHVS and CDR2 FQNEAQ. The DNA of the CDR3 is TGTGCCAGCACCCAAACCCGCGCCAGGGAAGAGACCCAGTACTTC. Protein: CASTQTRAREETQYF.

The CDR3 loop is CASSYRSSNQPQHF. CDR3 in DNA: TGTGCCAGCAGTTACCGGTCTAGCAATCAGCCCCAGCATTTT. The chain is built from TRBV6-5 and TRBJ1-5; D uncertain. The CDR3 runs to 14 residues. Trimming cost V 2 bases and J 0 bases, with 5 bases left between them. CDR1 MNHEY and CDR2 SVGAGI come from the germline V gene.

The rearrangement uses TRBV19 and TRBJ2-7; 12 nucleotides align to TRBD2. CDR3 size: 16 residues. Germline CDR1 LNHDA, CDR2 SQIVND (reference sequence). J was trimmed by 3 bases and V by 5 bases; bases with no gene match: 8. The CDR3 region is CASSVMTSGSFYEQYF. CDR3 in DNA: TGTGCCAGTAGTGTCATGACTAGCGGGAGTTTCTACGAGCAGTACTTC.

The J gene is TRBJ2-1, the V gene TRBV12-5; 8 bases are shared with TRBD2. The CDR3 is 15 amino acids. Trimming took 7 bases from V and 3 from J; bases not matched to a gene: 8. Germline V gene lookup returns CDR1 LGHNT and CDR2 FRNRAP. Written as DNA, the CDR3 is TGTGCTAGTGACCTGGGACTAGGAATCTACAATGAGCAGTTCTTC. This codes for CASDLGLGIYNEQFF.

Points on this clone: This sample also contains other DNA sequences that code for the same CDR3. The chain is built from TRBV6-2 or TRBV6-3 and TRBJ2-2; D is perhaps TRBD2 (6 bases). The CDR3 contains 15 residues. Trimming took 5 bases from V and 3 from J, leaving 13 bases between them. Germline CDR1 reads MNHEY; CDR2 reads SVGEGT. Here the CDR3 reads CASSPGTSHTGELFF. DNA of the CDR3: TGTGCCAGCAGTCCCGGGACTTCTCACACCGGGGAGCTGTTTTTT.

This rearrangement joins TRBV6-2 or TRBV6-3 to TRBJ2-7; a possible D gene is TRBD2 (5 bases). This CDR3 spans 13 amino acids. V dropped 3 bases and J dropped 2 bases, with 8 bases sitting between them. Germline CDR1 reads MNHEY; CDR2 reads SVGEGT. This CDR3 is CASSYGGPYEQYF. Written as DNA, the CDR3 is TGTGCCAGCAGTTATGGAGGCCCCTACGAGCAGTACTTC.

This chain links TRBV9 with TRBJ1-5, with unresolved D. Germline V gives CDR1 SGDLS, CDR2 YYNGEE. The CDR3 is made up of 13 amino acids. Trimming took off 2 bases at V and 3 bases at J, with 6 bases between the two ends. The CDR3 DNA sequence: TGTGCCAGCAGCGTCGGGGTCAATCAGCCCCAGCATTTT. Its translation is CASSVGVNQPQHF.

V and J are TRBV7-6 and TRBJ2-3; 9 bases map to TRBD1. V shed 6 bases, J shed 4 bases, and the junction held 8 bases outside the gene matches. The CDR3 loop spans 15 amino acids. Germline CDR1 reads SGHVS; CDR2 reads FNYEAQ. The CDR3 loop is CASRGRDRAADTQYF. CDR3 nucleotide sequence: TGTGCCAGCAGAGGCCGGGACAGGGCGGCAGATACGCAGTATTTT.

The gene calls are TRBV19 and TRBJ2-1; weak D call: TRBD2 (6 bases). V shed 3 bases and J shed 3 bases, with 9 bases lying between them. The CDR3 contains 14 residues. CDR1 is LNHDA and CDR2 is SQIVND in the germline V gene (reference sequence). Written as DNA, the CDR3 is TGTGCCAGTAGTATGGATAGCGGCTACAATGAGCAGTTCTTC. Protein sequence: CASSMDSGYNEQFF.

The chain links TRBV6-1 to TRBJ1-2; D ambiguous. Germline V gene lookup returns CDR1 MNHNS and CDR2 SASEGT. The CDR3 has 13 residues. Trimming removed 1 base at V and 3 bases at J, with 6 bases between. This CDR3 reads CASSEVGDYGYTF. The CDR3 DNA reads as TGTGCCAGCAGTGAAGTGGGAGACTATGGCTACACCTTC.

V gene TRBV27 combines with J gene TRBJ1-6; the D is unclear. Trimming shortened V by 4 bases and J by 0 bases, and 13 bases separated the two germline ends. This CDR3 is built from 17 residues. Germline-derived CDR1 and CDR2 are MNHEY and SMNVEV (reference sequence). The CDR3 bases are TGTGCCAGCAGTTCTGACCCTGCTAGCTCCTATAATTCACCCCTCCACTTT. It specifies CASSSDPASSYNSPLHF.

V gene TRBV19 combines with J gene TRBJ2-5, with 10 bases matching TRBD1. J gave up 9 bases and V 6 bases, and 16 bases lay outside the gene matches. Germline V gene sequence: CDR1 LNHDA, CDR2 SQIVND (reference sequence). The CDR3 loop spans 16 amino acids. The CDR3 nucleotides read TGTGCCAGTAGCTTCTCCGGGGGACAGGGGACAGGGGCCCAGTACTTC. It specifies CASSFSGGQGTGAQYF.

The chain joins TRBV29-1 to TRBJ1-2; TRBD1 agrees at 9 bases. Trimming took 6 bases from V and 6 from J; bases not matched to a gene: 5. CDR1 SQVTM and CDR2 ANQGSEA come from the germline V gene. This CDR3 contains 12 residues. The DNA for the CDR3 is TGCAGCGTGCGACAGGGGGTGGATGGCTACACCTTC. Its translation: CSVRQGVDGYTF.

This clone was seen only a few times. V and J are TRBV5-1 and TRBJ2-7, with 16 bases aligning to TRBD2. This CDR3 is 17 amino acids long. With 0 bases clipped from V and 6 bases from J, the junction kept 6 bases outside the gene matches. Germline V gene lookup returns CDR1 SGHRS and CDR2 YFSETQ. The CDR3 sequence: CASSLGGLAGGRGEQYF. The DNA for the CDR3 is TGCGCCAGCAGCTTGGGGGGACTAGCGGGAGGGCGAGGCGAGCAGTACTTC.